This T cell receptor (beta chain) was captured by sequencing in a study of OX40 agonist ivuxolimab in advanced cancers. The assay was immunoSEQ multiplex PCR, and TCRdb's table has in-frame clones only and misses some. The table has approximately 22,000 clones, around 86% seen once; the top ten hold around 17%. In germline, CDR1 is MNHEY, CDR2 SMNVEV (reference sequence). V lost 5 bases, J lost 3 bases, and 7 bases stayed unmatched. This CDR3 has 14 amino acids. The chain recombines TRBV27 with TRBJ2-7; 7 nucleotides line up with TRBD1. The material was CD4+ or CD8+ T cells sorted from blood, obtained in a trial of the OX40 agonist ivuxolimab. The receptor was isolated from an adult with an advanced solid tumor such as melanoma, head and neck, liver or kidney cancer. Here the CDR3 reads CASSGDRYFYEQYF. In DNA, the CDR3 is TGTGCCAGCAGTGGGGACAGATACTTCTACGAGCAGTACTTC.